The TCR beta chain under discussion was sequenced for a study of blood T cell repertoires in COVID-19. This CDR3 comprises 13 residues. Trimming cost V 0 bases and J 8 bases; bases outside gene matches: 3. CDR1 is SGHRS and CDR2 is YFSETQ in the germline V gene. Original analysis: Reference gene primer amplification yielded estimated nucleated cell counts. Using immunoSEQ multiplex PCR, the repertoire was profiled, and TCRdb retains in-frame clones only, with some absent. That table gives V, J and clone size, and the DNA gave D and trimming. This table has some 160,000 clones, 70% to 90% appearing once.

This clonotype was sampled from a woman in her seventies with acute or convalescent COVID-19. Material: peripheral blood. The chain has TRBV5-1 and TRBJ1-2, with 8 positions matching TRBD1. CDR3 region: CASSLGGTGGYTF. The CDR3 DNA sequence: TGCGCCAGCAGCTTGGGAGGGACAGGCGGCTACACCTTC.